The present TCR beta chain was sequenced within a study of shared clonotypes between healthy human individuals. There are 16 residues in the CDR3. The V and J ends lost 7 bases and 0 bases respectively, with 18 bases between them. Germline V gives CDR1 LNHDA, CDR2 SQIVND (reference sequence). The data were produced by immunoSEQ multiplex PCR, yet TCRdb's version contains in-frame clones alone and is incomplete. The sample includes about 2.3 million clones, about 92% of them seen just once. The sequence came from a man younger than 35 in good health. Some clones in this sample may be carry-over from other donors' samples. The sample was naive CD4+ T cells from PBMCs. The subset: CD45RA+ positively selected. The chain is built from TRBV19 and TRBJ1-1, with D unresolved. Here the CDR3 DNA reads TGTGCCAGTAAAATTAATTGGAGGAGCGTGAACACTGAAGCTTTCTTT. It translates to CASKINWRSVNTEAFF.